Here is one T cell receptor (beta chain) with its context. The sample comes from a study of blood T cell repertoires in COVID-19. The CDR3 length is 13 residues. V lost 5 bases, J lost 3 bases, and 11 bases lay in between. Germline V gene data show CDR1 as SGHNT and CDR2 as YENEEA. Generated by immunoSEQ multiplex PCR, the TCRdb table keeps only in-frame clones and is missing some. The sample records fewer than 400,000 clones, approximately 86% being singletons. Specimen: peripheral blood. The rearrangement joins TRBV11-3 to TRBJ2-7, with D perhaps matching TRBD2 (6 bases). The clonotype comes from a human donor in a cohort sampled during active COVID-19. The CDR3 sequence is CASSRGTVYEQYF. CDR3 DNA: TGTGCCAGCAGCCGCGGGACGGTCTACGAGCAGTACTTC.